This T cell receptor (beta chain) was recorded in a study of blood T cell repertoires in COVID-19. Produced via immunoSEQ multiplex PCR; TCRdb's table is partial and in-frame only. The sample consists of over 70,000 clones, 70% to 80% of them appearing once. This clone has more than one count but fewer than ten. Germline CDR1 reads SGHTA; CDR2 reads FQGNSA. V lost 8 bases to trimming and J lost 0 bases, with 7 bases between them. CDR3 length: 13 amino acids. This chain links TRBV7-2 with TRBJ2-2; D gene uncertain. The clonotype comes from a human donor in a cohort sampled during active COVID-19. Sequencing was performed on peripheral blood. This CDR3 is CASGPSNTGELFF. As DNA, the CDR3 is TGTGCCAGCGGGCCGTCGAACACCGGGGAGCTGTTTTTT.